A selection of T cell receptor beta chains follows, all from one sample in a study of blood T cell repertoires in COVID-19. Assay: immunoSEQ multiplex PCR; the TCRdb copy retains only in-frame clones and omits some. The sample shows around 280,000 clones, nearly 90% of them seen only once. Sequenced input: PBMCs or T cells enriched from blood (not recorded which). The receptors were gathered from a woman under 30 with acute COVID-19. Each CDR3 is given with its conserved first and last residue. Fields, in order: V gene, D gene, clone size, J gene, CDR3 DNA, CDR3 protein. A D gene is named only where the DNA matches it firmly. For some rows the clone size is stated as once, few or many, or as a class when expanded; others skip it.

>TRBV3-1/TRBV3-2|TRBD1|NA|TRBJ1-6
TGTGCCAGCAGCCAGGGACAGTATAATTCACCCCTCCACTTT
CASSQGQYNSPLHF
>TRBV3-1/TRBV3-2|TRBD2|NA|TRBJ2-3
TGTGCCAGCAGCCAGGGACTAGCGATAGATACGCAGTATTTT
CASSQGLAIDTQYF
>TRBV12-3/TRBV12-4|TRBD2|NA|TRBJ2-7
TGTGCCAGCCTTTACGGGGGGTCCTACGAGCAGTACTTC
CASLYGGSYEQYF
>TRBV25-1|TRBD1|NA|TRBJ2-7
TGTGCCAGCAGTCGGGGGACAGGGAGCTACGAGCAGTACTTC
CASSRGTGSYEQYF
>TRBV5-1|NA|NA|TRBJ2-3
TGCGCCAGCAGCTTGGCAACAGTTCAGGGGCCAGATACGCAGTATTTT
CASSLATVQGPDTQYF
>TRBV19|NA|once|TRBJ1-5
TGTGCCAGTAGCCCCCAGGGTTATCAGCCCCAGCATTTT
CASSPQGYQPQHF
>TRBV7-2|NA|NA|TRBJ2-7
TGTGCCAGCAGCTTAGAGAGAGGCCTAACCTACGAGCAGTACTTC
CASSLERGLTYEQYF
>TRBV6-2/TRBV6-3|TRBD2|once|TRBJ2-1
TGTGCCAGCAGCGTGACTAGCTCCGGTAGGTCGGAGCAGTTCTTC
CASSVTSSGRSEQFF
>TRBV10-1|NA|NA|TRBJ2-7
TGCGCCAGCAGTGAGGGGGGCAGACCCTACGAGCAGTACTTC
CASSEGGRPYEQYF
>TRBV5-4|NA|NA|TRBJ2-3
TGTGCCAGCAGCCCAAACACAGATACGCAGTATTTT
CASSPNTDTQYF
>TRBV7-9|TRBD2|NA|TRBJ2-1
TGTGCCAGCAGCTTAGGTAGCGGGAGGGCCAGGGGTGAGCAGTTCTTC
CASSLGSGRARGEQFF
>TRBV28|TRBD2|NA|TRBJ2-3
TGTGCCAGCAGTTCCGCGGCTAGCGGGAGGGGGCAGTATTTT
CASSSAASGRGQYF
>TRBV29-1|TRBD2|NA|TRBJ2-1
TGCAGCGTTGAAGCCGGGAGGGGCTTCTACAATGAGCAGTTCTTC
CSVEAGRGFYNEQFF
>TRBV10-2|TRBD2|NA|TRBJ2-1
TGCGCCAGCAGTGTACTAGCGTTGAGCAATGAGCAGTTCTTC
CASSVLALSNEQFF
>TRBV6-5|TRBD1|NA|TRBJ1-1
TGTGCCAGCAGGGGGACAGGGAAGAACACTGAAGCTTTCTTT
CASRGTGKNTEAFF
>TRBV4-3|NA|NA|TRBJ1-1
TGCGCCAGCAGCCAAGGATATTCTGAGACCCGCGGGGCTTTCTTT
CASSQGYSETRGAFF
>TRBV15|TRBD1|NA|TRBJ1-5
TGTGCCACTTTATTACAGGGACAGGGCGGACCGATCAATCAGCCCCAGCATTTT
CATLLQGQGGPINQPQHF
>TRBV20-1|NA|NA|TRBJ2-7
TGCAGTGCTCCGGGTCCCTACGAGCAGTACTTC
CSAPGPYEQYF
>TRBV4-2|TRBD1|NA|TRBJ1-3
TGTGCCAGCAGCCAAGGTGGGGCAGGGACAGGCTCTGGAAACACCATATATTTT
CASSQGGAGTGSGNTIYF
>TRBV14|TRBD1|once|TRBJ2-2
TGTGCCAGCAGCCAAGTCAGGGGGCTCACCGGGGAGCTGTTTTTT
CASSQVRGLTGELFF
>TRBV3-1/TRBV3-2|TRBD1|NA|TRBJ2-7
TGTGCCAGCAGCCGATCGGGACAGGGAGTTCGTGGCGAGCAGTACTTC
CASSRSGQGVRGEQYF
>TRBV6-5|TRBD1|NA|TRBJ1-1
TGTGCCACCCGGACAGGGAACACTGAAGCTTTCTTT
CATRTGNTEAFF
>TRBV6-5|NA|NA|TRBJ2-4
TGTGCCAGCATCTTACGATGGGGGGGCAACATTCAGTACTTC
CASILRWGGNIQYF
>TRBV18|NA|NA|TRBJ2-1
TGTGCCAGCTCACCCCAGGGAACCCCTTACAATGAGCAGTTCTTC
CASSPQGTPYNEQFF
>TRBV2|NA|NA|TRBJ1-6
TGTGCCAGCAGGGACTCGGACCGAAATAATTCACCCCTCCACTTT
CASRDSDRNNSPLHF
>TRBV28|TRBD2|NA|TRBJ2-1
TGTGCCAGCAGTGTGGCGGGAGGGAACAATGAGCAGTTCTTC
CASSVAGGNNEQFF
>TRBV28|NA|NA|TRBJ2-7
TGTGCCAGCAGTTTGCGACTGGGGGCAGACAAGCAGTACTTC
CASSLRLGADKQYF
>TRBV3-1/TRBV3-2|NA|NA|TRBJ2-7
TGTGCCAGCAGCCCCGGACACTCCTACGAGCAGTACTTC
CASSPGHSYEQYF
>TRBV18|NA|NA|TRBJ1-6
TGTGCCAGCTCACCGCGCGCGACCTATAATTCACCCCTCCACTTT
CASSPRATYNSPLHF
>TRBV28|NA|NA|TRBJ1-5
TGTGCCAGCACCCGGGGGACCTCTCGTTCGCATTTT
CASTRGTSRSHF
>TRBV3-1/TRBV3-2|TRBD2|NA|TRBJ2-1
TGTGCCAGCAGCCAGTCTAGCGGGGGCTACAATGAGCAGTTCTTC
CASSQSSGGYNEQFF
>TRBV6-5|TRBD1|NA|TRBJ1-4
TGTGCCAGCGGACAACAGGGGAGCGGTGAAAAACTGTTTTTT
CASGQQGSGEKLFF
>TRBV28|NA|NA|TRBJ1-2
TGTGCCAGCAGTTTATTAAAGTCGGGGATGGATGGCTACACCTTC
CASSLLKSGMDGYTF
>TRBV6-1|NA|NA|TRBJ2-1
TGTGCCAGCAGTGAAGGCCGAAGGGGAGAGCAGTTCTTC
CASSEGRRGEQFF
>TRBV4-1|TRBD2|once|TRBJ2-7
TGCGCCAGCAGCCAATCCTATAGCGGGCCCTACGAGCAGTACTTC
CASSQSYSGPYEQYF
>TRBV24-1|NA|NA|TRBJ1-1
TGTGCCACCAGGGCCGCGCAGGGGAACACTGAAGCTTTCTTT
CATRAAQGNTEAFF
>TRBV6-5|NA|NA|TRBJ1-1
TGTGCCAGCTCCAAAAGGGGGAACACTGAAGCTTTCTTT
CASSKRGNTEAFF
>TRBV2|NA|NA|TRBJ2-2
TGTGCCAGCAGTGTAAATGGGCCCCCCGGGGAGCTGTTTTTT
CASSVNGPPGELFF
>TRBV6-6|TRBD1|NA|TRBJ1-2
TGTGCCAGCAGACCCCCGGGACAGGGCGACTATGGCTACACCTTC
CASRPPGQGDYGYTF
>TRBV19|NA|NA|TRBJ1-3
TGTGCCAGTACCACAGGAAACACCATATATTTT
CASTTGNTIYF
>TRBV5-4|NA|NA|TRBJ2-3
TGTGCCAGCAGCTTGGCCAGTAGCGCTAGCACAGATACGCAGTATTTT
CASSLASSASTDTQYF
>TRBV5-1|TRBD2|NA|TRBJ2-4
TGCGCCAGCAGCTTGTCTCCCTTTTTCGGGAGGGAAAACATTCAGTACTTC
CASSLSPFFGRENIQYF
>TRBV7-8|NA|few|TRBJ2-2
TGTGCAGACGGGGTCGTCGTGGACCCCGGGGAGCTGTTTTTT
CADGVVVDPGELFF